This TCR beta chain was obtained from a study of blood T cells in healthy people across ages (dated by TCRdb to the mid-2010s). For the study in its entirety: In model experiments, template switching captured roughly one uniquely barcoded TCR beta cDNA molecule for every two T cells. Age-related changes in TCR beta repertoire diversity were measured in the study by deep sequencing normalized with unique cDNA molecular identifiers. The donors were split into four age groups: young (average around 16 years), middle-aged (about 40), aged (roughly 60) and long-lived (roughly 80). To avoid experimental bias, donors of different ages were distributed randomly across sequencing lanes. Two additional independent replicas of 1 million unique cDNA reads from the same blood draw were analyzed for two donors (one aged 18 to 29 and one aged 80 or older). Results the study describes overall, beyond this receptor: Observed TCR beta diversity correlated strongly with the percentage of naive T cells measured by flow cytometry. Because profiling used bulk unsorted PBMCs, naive and antigen-experienced compartments could not be compared conclusively. As age increased, observed TCR beta diversity per million T cells dropped in a roughly linear way, and a significant reduction was already evident by age roughly 36. Compared with the aged group, the long-lived group had more naive CD4+ T cells, fewer expanded clones and increased TCR diversity, suggesting age selection. Estimates of total diversity based on one million sequenced T cells were regarded as lower bounds and as underestimates. Donor CMV infection status was unknown, potentially confounding age-related changes in expanded clonotypes.

The germline V gene (reference sequence) specifies LGHDT as CDR1 and YNNKEL as CDR2. The CDR3, from cysteine to phenylalanine, totals 15 residues. Only the CDR3 DNA is retained, 45 bases long and in frame from the first base. At the junction V is shortened by 6 bases and J by 1 base; bases outside the gene matches: 5. Library construction relied on 5' RACE. This sample was sequenced with an Illumina HiSeq 2500. A second PCR of 7 to 11 cycles was performed with a sample-barcoded 5' primer and a J-beta primer mix. Each TCR beta cDNA molecule received a unique molecular identifier from a template-switch 5' adaptor carrying 12 random nucleotides. At least 2.5 million CDR3-containing paired-end reads were obtained from each sample. All of the RNA was converted into first-strand cDNA using the Mint cDNA synthesis kit, with a TRBC-specific oligonucleotide serving as the primer. After uracil-DNA glycosylase treatment, a first 18-cycle PCR used universal primers M1SS and BC2_uni_R on all cDNA. Regarding the original processing steps: For normalization, 1 million high-quality reads, each with a distinct molecular identifier, were randomly selected from each sample. Instead of being binned into consensus sequences, reads that shared molecular identifiers were thrown out. MiTCR, with a Q25 quality threshold and the strictest error-elimination algorithm, was used for CDR3 identification, clonotype clustering and error correction. A nonparametric unseen species model with Euler transformation was used to estimate a lower bound on total TCR beta diversity. TCRdb reworked the public reads: Q25 trimming with fastp, MiXCR clone assembly, productive beta chains retained. Duplicate CDR3 protein sequences are folded into a single record with the most common DNA and genes. The V and J calls were determined by TCRdb, not by the authors. This sample holds about 1.5 million distinct CDR3 sequences; under 55% were observed only once. Jointly, the top ten make up 4% of the sample.

Remarks on this clonotype: Its specific antigen is unknown. Per-nucleotide qualities are absent, and no much larger clonotype sits a single base away.

The donors were some 39 Caucasian individuals from Russia, aged roughly 6 to 90 years, who were systemically healthy. About 9.6 milliliters of peripheral blood were collected from each donor into EDTA-treated Vacutainer tubes. PBMCs were isolated by Ficoll-Paque density-gradient centrifugation, with at least 7 million obtained per sample. Total RNA, at least 6 micrograms per sample, was extracted from PBMCs with Trizol reagent. Naive CD45RAhigh/CD27high T cell percentages were measured by flow cytometry on a PBMC aliquot from every donor. This clonotype was sampled from a woman aged 18 to 35 in good health. The chain joins TRBV3-1 to TRBJ1-1; 10 bases in the junction line up with TRBD1. The sample consisted of blood. The DNA sequence reads TGTGCCAGCAGGAGCTGGGACAGGGGGAACACTGAAGCTTTCTTT. Its translation is CASRSWDRGNTEAFF.